This entry describes one T cell receptor beta chain. Antigen: not known. These data are taken from a study of a mutant IDH1 vaccine in newly diagnosed glioma. Study as a whole: Patients began vaccination 4-6 weeks after radiotherapy alone, or with temozolomide cycles. Visit V12 was at week 35; visit V13 was at week 47. Study-level findings and limits: Pseudoprogression seemingly bore no relation to changes in top peripheral T cell clonotypes.

TCRdb's copy holds only in-frame clones and misses some; the assay was immunoSEQ multiplex PCR. Altogether roughly 30,000 clones are present, about 86% being singletons, with the ten largest covering around 31%. Trimming shortened V by 2 bases and J by 1 base, and 7 bases separated the two germline ends. Germline assignment: CDR1 SGHTA and CDR2 FQGTGA. There are 14 residues in the CDR3. Time point defined: week 47, end of study. Vaccination used 300 ug of mutant IDH1 20-mer peptide per dose, with topical imiquimod. The V call is TRBV7-3, the J call TRBJ2-3; unclear D gene. The origin of this receptor is a man in his thirties or forties with glioma. Source: PBMCs, taken from a glioma patient whose treatment included an IDH1 peptide vaccine. In nucleotides, the CDR3 is TGTGCCAGCAGCTTAGGGCCAGGCACAGATACGCAGTATTTT. This sequence encodes CASSLGPGTDTQYF. Using reference TRBV7-3 and TRBJ2-3 for the parts outside the CDR3, the full variable domain is GAGVSQTPSNKVTEKGKYVELRCDPISGHTALYWYRQSLGQGPEFLIYFQGTGAADDSGLPNDRFFAVRPEGSVSTLKIQRTERGDSAVYLCASSLGPGTDTQYFGPGTRLTVL.